Listed below are T cell receptor beta chains from one sample, sequenced in a study of blood T cell repertoires in COVID-19. Generated by immunoSEQ multiplex PCR, the TCRdb table keeps only in-frame clones and is missing some. This table has about 380,000 clones, around nine tenths appearing once. Source material: PBMCs or T cells enriched from blood (not recorded which). These TCRs come from a woman younger than 35 who had recovered from COVID-19. Each CDR3 is given with its conserved first and last residue. The order of the fields is J gene, clone size, D gene, V gene, CDR3 protein, CDR3 DNA. D genes are given only for firm matches. Expanded clones get a size class; other rows say once, few or many, or leave the size out.

TRBJ1-1	few	.	TRBV6-1	CASSETGSATEAFF	TGTGCCAGCAGTGAAACAGGGTCGGCCACTGAAGCTTTCTTT
TRBJ1-2	.	.	TRBV6-1	CASSDHRDGYTF	TGTGCCAGCAGTGACCACAGAGATGGCTACACCTTC
TRBJ2-3	.	.	TRBV3-1/TRBV3-2	CASSQDPNPGITDTQYF	TGTGCCAGCAGCCAAGATCCTAACCCAGGGATCACAGATACGCAGTATTTT
TRBJ1-2	.	TRBD1	TRBV5-1	CASSLVEGAGYTF	TGCGCCAGCAGCTTGGTTGAGGGGGCCGGCTACACCTTC
TRBJ1-1	few	.	TRBV2	CASWEQPSTEAFF	TGTGCCAGCTGGGAGCAACCCTCGACTGAAGCTTTCTTT
TRBJ2-1	.	TRBD2	TRBV7-2	CASSHRLAGARDEQFF	TGTGCCAGCAGCCATAGACTAGCGGGGGCCCGGGATGAGCAGTTCTTC
TRBJ1-6	.	TRBD1	TRBV7-6	CASSLGQGITSPLHF	TGTGCCAGCAGCTTAGGACAGGGAATTACCTCACCCCTCCACTTT
TRBJ1-2	once	TRBD1	TRBV30	CAWSTGQGEHGYTF	TGTGCCTGGAGTACGGGACAGGGAGAGCATGGCTACACCTTC
TRBJ1-2	.	TRBD1	TRBV7-2	CASSLGQGLYGYTF	TGTGCCAGCAGCTTAGGACAGGGGTTGTATGGCTACACCTTC
TRBJ1-2	.	.	TRBV30	CAWNPVGLPNYGYTF	TGTGCCTGGAACCCCGTGGGCCTGCCTAACTATGGCTACACCTTC
TRBJ1-5	once	.	TRBV6-1	CASSEAEGQRRQPQHF	TGTGCCAGCAGTGAAGCGGAAGGACAACGCCGTCAGCCCCAGCATTTT
TRBJ1-1	.	TRBD1	TRBV7-9	CASSSTGTGDQEAFF	TGTGCCAGCAGCTCAACCGGGACAGGAGATCAGGAAGCTTTCTTT
TRBJ2-2	.	TRBD2	TRBV27	CASSFWGPAGAGGAGELFF	TGTGCCAGCAGTTTTTGGGGCCCTGCTGGTGCGGGGGGGGCCGGGGAGCTGTTTTTT
TRBJ1-1	.	.	TRBV19	CASSIRSRSVNTEAFF	TGTGCCAGTAGTATAAGGAGCCGTTCCGTAAACACTGAAGCTTTCTTT
TRBJ1-4	.	.	TRBV4-1	CASTNRGTDNEKLFF	TGCGCCAGCACCAACCGCGGGACGGATAATGAAAAACTGTTTTTT
TRBJ2-5	.	.	TRBV7-2	CASSLVDWNQETQYF	TGTGCCAGCAGCTTAGTAGACTGGAACCAAGAGACCCAGTACTTC
TRBJ1-2	once	TRBD1	TRBV4-2	CASSHPSTGEFRLYGYTF	TGTGCCAGCAGCCACCCTTCGACAGGGGAGTTCCGTCTATATGGCTACACCTTC
TRBJ2-7	.	.	TRBV6-2/TRBV6-3	CASSYYLSSGSTYEQYF	TGTGCCAGCAGTTATTATCTCTCTTCGGGGTCGACATACGAGCAGTACTTC
TRBJ2-6	.	.	TRBV7-7	CASSYSSGANVLTF	TGTGCTAGCAGCTACAGCTCTGGGGCCAACGTCCTGACTTTC
TRBJ2-5	.	TRBD2	TRBV11-2	CASSFDAGVETQYF	TGTGCCAGCAGCTTTGACGCGGGGGTAGAGACCCAGTACTTC
TRBJ1-6	once	.	TRBV12-5	CASGLVWDIEADSYNSPLHF	TGTGCTAGTGGTTTGGTATGGGACATTGAGGCCGACTCCTATAATTCACCCCTCCACTTT
TRBJ1-1	.	.	TRBV10-3	CATVISRENTEAFF	TGTGCCACCGTAATTAGCCGGGAGAACACTGAAGCTTTCTTT
TRBJ2-7	.	TRBD1	TRBV3-1/TRBV3-2	CASSPDRVYEQYF	TGTGCCAGCAGCCCCGACAGGGTCTACGAGCAGTACTTC
TRBJ2-7	.	.	TRBV24-1	CATSEGVDYEQYF	TGTGCCACCAGTGAAGGAGTCGACTACGAGCAGTACTTC
TRBJ1-2	once	TRBD1	TRBV29-1	CSTRDSGYTF	TGCAGCACTCGGGACAGTGGCTACACCTTC
TRBJ2-5	.	TRBD1	TRBV13	CASSSLGTGPLETQYF	TGTGCCAGCAGCTCCCTAGGGACAGGGCCTTTAGAGACCCAGTACTTC
TRBJ1-3	once	.	TRBV3-1/TRBV3-2	CASSQVVAGGAGNTIYF	TGTGCCAGCAGCCAAGTCGTGGCCGGAGGGGCAGGAAACACCATATATTTT
TRBJ1-4	few	TRBD1	TRBV7-8	CASSPGQGAVYNEKLFF	TGTGCCAGCAGCCCCGGACAGGGGGCGGTTTATAATGAAAAACTGTTTTTT
TRBJ1-1	.	.	TRBV10-3	CATEGERTEAFF	TGTGCCACCGAGGGGGAGAGAACTGAAGCTTTCTTT
TRBJ1-4	.	TRBD1	TRBV7-2	CASSFRQGLNEKLFF	TGTGCCAGCAGCTTCCGACAGGGGCTAAATGAAAAACTGTTTTTT
TRBJ2-7	.	.	TRBV30	CAWRSARSSYEQYF	TGTGCCTGGAGGTCAGCTCGGAGCTCCTACGAGCAGTACTTC
TRBJ2-1	.	.	TRBV14	CASSPSVFEQFF	TGTGCCAGCAGCCCCTCGGTTTTTGAGCAGTTCTTC
TRBJ2-1	.	.	TRBV4-1	CASSSHQGGDEQFF	TGCGCCAGCAGCTCCCATCAGGGGGGCGATGAGCAGTTCTTC
TRBJ2-1	.	.	TRBV6-5	CASTSGHYNEQFF	TGTGCCAGCACCTCAGGACATTACAATGAGCAGTTCTTC
TRBJ1-5	.	TRBD1	TRBV19	CASSPETGTNQPQHF	TGTGCCAGTAGCCCAGAGACAGGGACCAATCAGCCCCAGCATTTT
TRBJ2-7	.	.	TRBV6-5	CASSSGAGEQYF	TGTGCCAGCAGTTCAGGGGCGGGCGAGCAGTACTTC
TRBJ2-3	.	.	TRBV15	CATSSPDSWESSTDTQYF	TGTGCCACCAGCAGCCCGGACAGTTGGGAATCTAGCACAGATACGCAGTATTTT
TRBJ2-4	once	.	TRBV18	CASSDRTGAKNIQYF	TGTGCCAGCTCAGACCGAACAGGGGCCAAAAACATTCAGTACTTC
TRBJ1-2	.	TRBD1	TRBV4-1	CASSQVVGQGMMVPYGYTF	TGCGCCAGCAGCCAAGTCGTGGGACAGGGGATGATGGTTCCCTATGGCTACACCTTC
TRBJ1-5	.	.	TRBV28	CASSFRDPGQPQHF	TGTGCCAGCAGTTTTCGGGATCCGGGGCAGCCCCAGCATTTT
TRBJ1-2	.	TRBD1	TRBV7-9	CASTSITGGAGYTF	TGTGCCAGCACTTCTATTACAGGGGGCGCAGGCTACACCTTC
TRBJ2-3	once	TRBD2	TRBV5-1	CASSLAGLAGGTDTQYF	TGCGCCAGCAGCTTGGCGGGACTAGCGGGGGGAACAGATACGCAGTATTTT
TRBJ1-4	.	.	TRBV3-1/TRBV3-2	CASSQGQHNEKLFF	TGTGCCAGCAGCCAAGGACAGCATAATGAAAAACTGTTTTTT
TRBJ1-4	.	TRBD1	TRBV10-2	CASSGGDSSTNEKLFF	TGCGCCAGCAGCGGGGGGGACAGCTCAACTAATGAAAAACTGTTTTTT
TRBJ2-7	.	TRBD1	TRBV2	CASSLDRGLHEQYF	TGTGCCAGCAGCTTGGACAGGGGGCTTCACGAGCAGTACTTC
TRBJ2-7	.	TRBD2	TRBV4-1	CASSLPGGSRYEQYF	TGCGCCAGCAGTCTTCCGGGGGGGTCCCGCTACGAGCAGTACTTC
TRBJ1-4	.	.	TRBV7-3	CASSSRSTAYNEKLFF	TGTGCCAGCAGCTCCAGGTCGACAGCCTATAATGAAAAACTGTTTTTT
TRBJ1-5	.	.	TRBV19	CASSPPSTRRRNQPQHF	TGTGCCAGTAGTCCACCCTCGACACGTAGACGAAATCAGCCCCAGCATTTT
TRBJ1-5	.	.	TRBV7-9	CASSSAWAGTNQPQHF	TGTGCCAGCAGCTCGGCTTGGGCAGGAACTAATCAGCCCCAGCATTTT
TRBJ2-5	.	.	TRBV30	CAWSVLRTEETQYF	TGTGCCTGGAGTGTACTTAGGACAGAAGAGACCCAGTACTTC
TRBJ2-5	.	.	TRBV25-1	CASRGGVARETQYF	TGTGCCAGCAGAGGCGGGGTGGCGCGAGAGACCCAGTACTTC
TRBJ2-1	.	.	TRBV9	CASSEGAGLRANEQFF	TGTGCCAGCAGCGAGGGAGCGGGTCTCAGGGCCAATGAGCAGTTCTTC
TRBJ2-4	.	.	TRBV2	CASSVGDIIAKNIQYF	TGTGCCAGCAGTGTCGGGGACATAATAGCCAAAAACATTCAGTACTTC
TRBJ1-3	.	.	TRBV5-6	CASSPPRGSRNTIYF	TGTGCCAGCAGCCCTCCTAGAGGGTCACGAAACACCATATATTTT
TRBJ1-3	.	TRBD1	TRBV18	CASSVGQASSGNTIYF	TGTGCCAGCTCAGTGGGACAGGCTAGCTCTGGAAACACCATATATTTT